A selection of T cell receptor beta chains follows, all from one sample in a study of blood T cell repertoires in COVID-19. Some clones are missing from TCRdb's copy, which holds only in-frame ones; the method was immunoSEQ multiplex PCR. The table includes roughly 350,000 clones, roughly 90% detected once. The sequenced sample was PBMCs or T cells enriched from blood (not recorded which). The receptors originated from a woman aged 25-40 years who had recovered from COVID-19. The CDR3 runs from the conserved cysteine through the conserved F or W. The D gene is left open where the match is weak. Clone sizes are given selectively: once, few, many, or a class where the clone is expanded.

NA	TRBD2	TRBV4-1	TRBJ2-1	TGCGCCAGCAGCCAATCCTCCTCGGGGGGAGACAATGAGCAGTTCTTC	CASSQSSSGGDNEQFF
NA	TRBD1	TRBV4-1	TRBJ1-2	TGCGCCAGTTCTCAGGGGGCCGGGACATATGGCTACACCTTC	CASSQGAGTYGYTF
once	NA	TRBV2	TRBJ2-1	TGTGCCAGCGGCAAAGGGGATGAGCAGTTCTTC	CASGKGDEQFF
NA	NA	TRBV9	TRBJ2-2	TGTGCCAGCAGCGTAGCTGTGAACACCGGGGAGCTGTTTTTT	CASSVAVNTGELFF
NA	NA	TRBV28	TRBJ1-3	TGTGCCAGCAGTTCCTATTCGGACACCATATATTTT	CASSSYSDTIYF
NA	NA	TRBV4-1	TRBJ2-7	TGCGCCAGCAGCCCGATATCGGGCTACGAGCAGTACTTC	CASSPISGYEQYF
NA	NA	TRBV7-9	TRBJ2-5	TGTGCCAGCAGCGTCGCGGGGGCAGGGGAGACCCAGTACTTC	CASSVAGAGETQYF
NA	NA	TRBV12-5	TRBJ2-7	TGTGCTAGTGGTTTGGTACAAGGTCCGGAGGCGCCCTACGAGCAGTACTTC	CASGLVQGPEAPYEQYF
NA	TRBD2	TRBV3-1/TRBV3-2	TRBJ2-4	TGTGCCAGCAGCCGGGGCGGGACTAGCGGTTTCCTAGCCAAAAACATTCAGTACTTC	CASSRGGTSGFLAKNIQYF
NA	NA	TRBV5-1	TRBJ2-5	TGCGCCAGCAGCTTGTCGAGTGGTACCTCTGAGACCCAGTACTTC	CASSLSSGTSETQYF
once	TRBD1	TRBV2	TRBJ1-1	TGTGCCAGCAGTTTGACAGGGGGTAACACTGAAGCTTTCTTT	CASSLTGGNTEAFF